The rows below give T cell receptor beta chains drawn from one sample of a study of neurological immune-mediated disorders. One entry per CDR3 protein, called by TCRdb with MiXCR from the 5' RACE reads. The sample lists 95,000 or so distinct CDR3 sequences; around 3.3% were seen once. Input material: PBMCs. These receptors were taken from a woman between 18 and 29 years old with multiple sclerosis. The conserved cysteine and the conserved F or W are not part of the CDR3 here.

j_call: TRBJ1-2; v_call: TRBV7-6; cdr3_aa: ASSLDPGTNYGYT
j_call: TRBJ1-1; v_call: TRBV29-1; cdr3_aa: SVEGHEAF
j_call: TRBJ2-3; v_call: TRBV5-1; cdr3_aa: ASSLGLDAPDTQY
j_call: TRBJ2-5; v_call: TRBV18; cdr3_aa: ASSLQGETQY
j_call: TRBJ1-2; v_call: TRBV6-5; cdr3_aa: ASSLDRGPGYT
j_call: TRBJ1-1; v_call: TRBV7-3; cdr3_aa: ASSLGYGTGASTEAF
j_call: TRBJ2-7; v_call: TRBV20-1; cdr3_aa: SARQRVGLEQY
j_call: TRBJ2-7; v_call: TRBV7-9; cdr3_aa: ASSSPGQNLHEQY
j_call: TRBJ2-1; v_call: TRBV12-3/TRBV12-4; cdr3_aa: ASRIGAGSNEQF
j_call: TRBJ2-3; v_call: TRBV5-1; cdr3_aa: ASSKGTSGGQDTQY
j_call: TRBJ2-7; v_call: TRBV7-2; cdr3_aa: ASSSGPLYEQY
j_call: TRBJ1-1; v_call: TRBV20-1; cdr3_aa: SAIGVGTEAF
j_call: TRBJ1-1; v_call: TRBV20-1; cdr3_aa: SATGSGAAEAF
j_call: TRBJ1-1; v_call: TRBV30; cdr3_aa: AWKMNTEAF
j_call: TRBJ2-2; v_call: TRBV6-5; cdr3_aa: ASGSNTGELF
j_call: TRBJ1-5; v_call: TRBV3-1; cdr3_aa: ASSQEWGSGQPQH